The source of this TCR beta chain is a study of blood T cell repertoires in COVID-19. Study at large: Donors in the United States, Italy and Spain gave samples during acute or convalescent COVID-19. The cDNA or gDNA used as material had been derived from T cells, B-cell-depleted T cells, or PBMCs.

Source study methods: Counts of nucleated cells, estimated from reference gene primer amplification, were obtained. Libraries were prepared by immunoSEQ multiplex PCR; TCRdb keeps only in-frame clonotypes and omits some of them. From that table come the V and J calls and clone size; the DNA was used to work out D and trimming. The table includes 250,000 or so clones, around 90% detected once. The V and J ends lost 8 bases and 3 bases respectively, with 17 bases between them. The CDR3 spans 15 residues. Germline loops: CDR1 LNHDA, CDR2 SQIVND (reference sequence). The source material was peripheral blood. The chain joins TRBV19 to TRBJ2-1; TRBD1 might be the D (5 bases). This clonotype was obtained from an older woman with active or convalescent COVID-19. This chain's CDR3 is CASPPDGTGYNEQFF. CDR3 in DNA: TGTGCCAGTCCCCCGGACGGCACAGGCTACAATGAGCAGTTCTTC.